One and the same sample provided the 23 T cell receptor beta chains below, sequenced in a study of long-term antiretroviral therapy in people with HIV. They ran version v3.0 of the immunoSEQ assay at survey level. The table came from immunoSEQ multiplex PCR; TCRdb's copy has only in-frame clones and leaves some out. Of 25,000 to 40,000 clones in the sample, roughly 98% were seen once. The specimen comprised unsorted PBMCs, sampled 7.6 years after starting antiretroviral therapy. The receptors shown here come from a young man with HIV.

V gene TRBV27 combines with J gene TRBJ1-2, with D maybe TRBD1 (6 bases). The CDR3 runs to 14 residues. Looked up from germline, CDR1 is MNHEY and CDR2 is SMNVEV (reference sequence). The germline V and J ends were trimmed by 6 bases and 6 bases, with 17 bases remaining between them. The CDR3 here is CASRFRGGADGYTF. CDR3 nucleotides: TGTGCCAGCAGGTTTCGCGGGGGGGCGGATGGCTACACCTTC.

This clone has just one count. The chain carries TRBV2 and TRBJ1-1; TRBD1 matches at 7 bases. With V trimmed by 5 bases and J by 3 bases, 6 bases remained unmatched. Germline CDR1 is SNHLY and CDR2 is FYNNEI. The CDR3 sequence is 14 residues long. This chain's CDR3 is CASSLQGGDTEAFF. CDR3 DNA sequence: TGTGCCAGCAGTCTCCAGGGGGGAGACACTGAAGCTTTCTTT.

The chain joins TRBV4-3 to TRBJ1-3, with unresolved D. Germline values: CDR1 LGHNA, CDR2 YSLEER. V shed 0 bases and J shed 4 bases, with 7 bases lying between them. The CDR3 extends over 14 amino acids. CDR3 nucleotides: TGCGCCAGCAGCCAAGACTATCAGGGAAACACCATATATTTT. The encoded protein is CASSQDYQGNTIYF.

V is TRBV4-1 and J is TRBJ2-6, with D maybe TRBD1 (6 bases). V dropped 1 base and J dropped 2 bases, with 9 bases sitting between them. The CDR3 covers 16 residues. The germline V gene has CDR1 MGHRA and CDR2 YSYEKL. This CDR3 reads CASSQVSGAGANVLTF. CDR3 coding DNA: TGCGCCAGCAGCCAAGTGTCAGGGGCTGGGGCCAACGTCCTGACTTTC.

The J gene is TRBJ2-7, the V gene TRBV19, with D possibly matching TRBD1 (6 bases). CDR1 is LNHDA, CDR2 SQIVND, per germline (reference sequence). With 5 bases removed from V and 1 base from J, the gap between germline ends came to 9 bases. This CDR3 is 13 amino acids long. The CDR3 DNA is TGTGCCAGTAGTTGGACAGATTCCTACGAGCAGTACTTC. The encoded protein is CASSWTDSYEQYF.

The CDR3: CASSLSGYEQYF. The CDR3 DNA sequence: TGTGCCAGCAGCTTGAGCGGCTACGAGCAGTACTTC. The chain employs TRBV11-2 and TRBJ2-7, with D possibly being TRBD2 (5 bases). V was pared by 3 bases and J by 3 bases, with 6 bases between. The CDR3 has 12 amino acids. CDR1 is SGHAT and CDR2 is FQNNGV in the germline V gene.

The J gene is TRBJ1-1, the V gene TRBV12-5; possibly TRBD1 for D (6 bases). The germline V gene has CDR1 LGHNT and CDR2 FRNRAP. The V and J ends lost 3 bases and 4 bases respectively, with 12 bases between them. This CDR3 is 14 amino acids long. The CDR3 protein is CASGLRGAGTEAFF. CDR3 DNA: TGTGCTAGTGGTTTAAGGGGGGCGGGCACTGAAGCTTTCTTT.

The chain employs TRBV11-3 and TRBJ2-5, with unresolved D. This CDR3 spans 14 amino acids. Trimming took 1 base from V and 1 from J, leaving 7 bases between them. Per the germline V gene, CDR1 is SGHNT and CDR2 is YENEEA. CDR3 loop: CASSLGPSQETQYF. The CDR3 DNA reads as TGTGCCAGCAGCTTAGGTCCCAGCCAAGAGACCCAGTACTTC.

The V gene is TRBV5-6, the J gene TRBJ2-5; D perhaps matches TRBD1 (5 bases). Between the trimmed V and J ends, which lost 2 bases and 3 bases, there was a span of 11 bases. There are 14 residues in the CDR3. CDR1 is SGHDT and CDR2 is YYEEEE in the germline V gene. The chain's CDR3 is CASSFRANKETQYF. The CDR3 DNA reads as TGTGCCAGCAGCTTCAGGGCCAATAAAGAGACCCAGTACTTC.

This rearrangement joins TRBV4-1 to TRBJ2-2; 9 bases line up with TRBD1. The CDR3 has 19 residues. Unmatched junction bases numbered 10, after V lost 1 base and J lost 1 base. The germline CDR1 and CDR2 sequences are MGHRA and YSYEKL. This CDR3 reads CASSQAGTGLWRNTGELFF. For the CDR3, the DNA is TGCGCCAGCAGCCAAGCCGGGACAGGGCTTTGGCGGAACACCGGGGAGCTGTTTTTT.

V is TRBV7-2 and J is TRBJ2-7; 7 nucleotides agree with TRBD1. The ends lost 1 base at V and 2 bases at J; junction bases unmatched: 14. The CDR3 sequence is 18 residues long. Germline CDR1 SGHTA, CDR2 FQGNSA. CDR3 protein: CASSLGGTAKYVAYEQYF. The CDR3 DNA reads TGTGCCAGCAGCTTAGGAGGGACAGCCAAGTACGTGGCCTACGAGCAGTACTTC.

The rearrangement uses TRBV6-5 and TRBJ2-3; D assignment may be TRBD1 or TRBD2 (5 bases each). From germline, CDR1 is MNHEY and CDR2 SVGAGI. The CDR3 extends over 13 amino acids. Between the trimmed V and J ends, which lost 0 bases and 5 bases, there was a span of 6 bases. CDR3 amino acids: CASSYSRGDTQYF. CDR3 DNA sequence: TGTGCCAGCAGTTACTCGAGGGGAGATACGCAGTATTTT.

V gene TRBV28 combines with J gene TRBJ2-7, with D possibly being TRBD1 (5 bases). The germline V gene has CDR1 MDHEN and CDR2 SYDVKM. V dropped 5 bases and J dropped 2 bases, with 16 bases sitting between them. This CDR3 is built from 15 residues. The CDR3: CASSAQGWAPYEQYF. The CDR3 DNA sequence: TGTGCCAGCAGTGCTCAGGGTTGGGCGCCCTACGAGCAGTACTTC.

This chain links TRBV15 with TRBJ2-2, with D possibly being TRBD1 or TRBD2 (5 bases each). Germline lookup yields CDR1 LNHNV and CDR2 YYDKDF (reference sequence). This CDR3 is built from 17 residues. V lost 2 bases to trimming and J lost 2 bases, with 15 bases between them. CDR3 sequence: CATSRPSGTTNTGELFF. CDR3 DNA: TGTGCCACCAGCAGACCATCGGGGACCACCAACACCGGGGAGCTGTTTTTT.

The chain carries TRBV6-1 and TRBJ1-1; D ambiguous. The germline V and J ends were trimmed by 5 bases and 4 bases, with 17 bases remaining between them. Germline lookup yields CDR1 MNHNS and CDR2 SASEGT. The CDR3 has 15 residues. CDR3 in amino acids: CASSFPGRLSTEAFF. The CDR3 DNA sequence: TGTGCCAGCAGTTTCCCGGGTAGGCTTAGCACTGAAGCTTTCTTT.

J is TRBJ2-7 and V is TRBV27; D possibly matches TRBD1 or TRBD2 (5 bases each). V lost 2 bases, J lost 0 bases, and 11 bases lay in between. The CDR3 has 15 amino acids. Germline-derived CDR1 and CDR2 are MNHEY and SMNVEV (reference sequence). The CDR3 reads CASSLGTESSYEQYF. DNA for the CDR3: TGTGCCAGCAGTTTAGGGACGGAGAGCTCCTACGAGCAGTACTTC.

This chain joins TRBV12-2 and TRBJ2-2. TRBV12-2 is a documented pseudogene. The CDR3 length is 13 residues. The CDR3 reads CASRLATTGELFF. The CDR3 nucleotides read TGTGCAAGTCGCTTAGCGACCACCGGGGAGCTGTTTTTT.

The V call is TRBV7-3, the J call TRBJ2-7; 7 bases line up with TRBD2. CDR3 size: 15 residues. Trimming at V came to 3 bases and at J to 2 bases, leaving 7 bases not matched to a gene. Germline loops: CDR1 SGHTA, CDR2 FQGTGA. DNA for the CDR3: TGTGCCAGCAGCTTTCTCGCCGGGACTACCTACGAGCAGTACTTC. This translates into CASSFLAGTTYEQYF.

The V call is TRBV11-3, the J call TRBJ2-2, with D perhaps matching TRBD1 (5 bases). Looked up from germline, CDR1 is SGHNT and CDR2 is YENEEA. This CDR3 comprises 14 residues. With 5 bases removed from V and 6 bases from J, the gap between germline ends came to 13 bases. As DNA, the CDR3 is TGTGCCAGCAGCCATCAGGGTTGGGCCGGGGAGCTGTTTTTT. Protein sequence: CASSHQGWAGELFF.

This chain connects TRBV19 to TRBJ2-3; D gene ambiguous. V lost 1 base and J 10 bases, leaving 9 bases between the germline ends. The germline V gene has CDR1 LNHDA and CDR2 SQIVND (reference sequence). CDR3 length equals 12 residues. The CDR3 sequence is CASSIGPDPQYF. As DNA, the CDR3 is TGTGCCAGTAGTATAGGCCCTGACCCGCAGTATTTT.

The V call is TRBV12-5, the J call TRBJ1-1; D gene ambiguous. Germline lookup yields CDR1 LGHNT and CDR2 FRNRAP. The V end lost 7 bases, the J end lost 3 bases, and 12 bases lay between the germline ends. The CDR3 length is 13 residues. CDR3 sequence reads: CASAGVADTEAFF. CDR3 bases: TGTGCTAGTGCTGGGGTTGCGGACACTGAAGCTTTCTTT.

V is TRBV29-1 and J is TRBJ1-1; D perhaps matches TRBD1 (6 bases). In germline, CDR1 is SQVTM, CDR2 ANQGSEA. CDR3 size: 13 residues. In DNA, the CDR3 is TGCGCCCCGAGTCCCCAGGGGCGTACTGAAGCTTTCTTT. It specifies CAPSPQGRTEAFF.

The chain uses TRBV7-3 and TRBJ2-3; D remains unclear. The CDR3 loop spans 13 amino acids. V was pared by 5 bases and J by 5 bases, with 11 bases between. In germline, CDR1 is SGHTA, CDR2 FQGTGA. The CDR3, as DNA: TGTGCCAGCAGCACCACTAAGAGAGATACGCAGTATTTT. Translation gives CASSTTKRDTQYF.